The text below deals with one TCR beta chain. Its antigen is as yet unknown. TCR beta VDJ and CDR3 were profiled, and genomic DNA was the template. TCRdb fed the reads into MiXCR, producing one record per CDR3 protein. In the table there are more than 250,000 distinct CDR3 sequences, roughly three fifths of which are singletons. These data come from a study of CD8+CD57+ T cells in acquired aplastic anemia. Background on the study: When averaged, DNA from sorted CD4+ and CD8+ cells came to 2.5 to 4 ug. The study, taken as a whole, reports: Patient and control CD8+ Simpson's diversity was not significantly different.

This CDR3 has 16 residues. Germline-derived CDR1 and CDR2 are KGHDR and SFDVKD. The V end lost 1 base, the J end lost 1 base, and 10 bases lay between the germline ends. The gene calls are TRBV24-1 and TRBJ2-1; D gene uncertain. The source of this sequence is a human donor with severe aplastic anemia or a healthy control (not recorded which). Sequencing used sorted CD4+, CD8+, or CD8+CD57+ T cells (not recorded which) from PBMCs. DNA for the CDR3: TGTGCCACCAGTGATTTATCGGCCGGTTCCTACAATGAGCAGTTCTTC. It is translated as CATSDLSAGSYNEQFF.